This T cell receptor beta chain was observed in a study of cytomegalovirus exposure and HLA in healthy donors. This PCR relied on a set of 60 Vbeta primers and 13 Jbeta primers. Data came from immunoSEQ multiplex PCR; TCRdb stores just in-frame clones and leaves some out. The repertoire holds approximately 100,000 clones, around 60% seen once, with around 2% in the top ten. The CDR3 is made up of 14 amino acids. Trimming took off 0 bases at V and 0 bases at J, with 6 bases between the two ends. Per the germline V gene, CDR1 is MNHEY and CDR2 is SVGAGI. Material: PBMCs. The sequence derives from a human donor in good health. The rearrangement links TRBV6-5 to TRBJ2-7, with TRBD1 as a possible D gene (5 bases). The CDR3 sequence is CASSYSGLSYEQYF. For the CDR3, the DNA is TGTGCCAGCAGTTACTCGGGGCTCTCCTACGAGCAGTACTTC.